Below, 3 T cell receptor beta chains from the same sample are listed, as sequenced in a study of cytomegalovirus exposure and HLA in healthy donors. Primers included in the PCR were 60 Vbeta and 13 Jbeta primers. TCRdb's copy holds only in-frame clones and misses some; the assay was immunoSEQ multiplex PCR. The table has about 200,000 clones, roughly 85% seen once. Specimen: PBMCs. These TCRs come from a woman aged 25 to 39 in good health and CMV-seropositive.

Here the CDR3 DNA reads TGTGCCAGCAGCGCGAGGACCTACGAGCAGTACTTC. Translation gives CASSARTYEQYF. The chain links TRBV13 to TRBJ2-7; D remains ambiguous. Trimming left V 5 bases short and J 2 bases short, with 7 bases between. Germline lookup yields CDR1 PRHDT and CDR2 FYEKMQ (reference sequence). The CDR3 is made up of 12 amino acids.

The J gene is TRBJ1-3, the V gene TRBV5-1; unclear D gene. V shed 0 bases and J shed 3 bases, with 13 bases lying between them. The CDR3 totals 16 residues. The V gene's germline CDR1 is SGHRS and CDR2 YFSETQ. In nucleotides, the CDR3 is TGCGCCAGCAGCTTGGCGGGTAACCGGTATGGAAACACCATATATTTT. This translates into CASSLAGNRYGNTIYF.

CDR3: CASSQFGGGLGEQFF. The CDR3 region has the DNA TGTGCCAGCAGCCAGTTTGGCGGGGGGCTGGGTGAGCAGTTCTTC. The chain has TRBV5-4 and TRBJ2-1; 8 nucleotides line up with TRBD2. CDR1 is SGHNT and CDR2 is YYREEE in the germline V gene (reference sequence). The CDR3 sequence is 15 residues long. Trimming at V came to 4 bases and at J to 9 bases, leaving 12 bases not matched to a gene.